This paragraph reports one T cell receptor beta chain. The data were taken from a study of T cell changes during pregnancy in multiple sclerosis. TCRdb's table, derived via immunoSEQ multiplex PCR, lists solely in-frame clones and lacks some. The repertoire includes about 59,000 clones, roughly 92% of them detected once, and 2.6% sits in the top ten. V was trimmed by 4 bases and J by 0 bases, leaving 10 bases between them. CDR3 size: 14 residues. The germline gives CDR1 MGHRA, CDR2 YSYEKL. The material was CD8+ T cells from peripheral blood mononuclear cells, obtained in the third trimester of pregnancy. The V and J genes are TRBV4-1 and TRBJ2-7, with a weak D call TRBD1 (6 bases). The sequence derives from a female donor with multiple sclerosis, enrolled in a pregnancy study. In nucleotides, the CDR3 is TGCGCCAGCAGCCCAGGGGCAGTCTCCTACGAGCAGTACTTC. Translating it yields CASSPGAVSYEQYF.